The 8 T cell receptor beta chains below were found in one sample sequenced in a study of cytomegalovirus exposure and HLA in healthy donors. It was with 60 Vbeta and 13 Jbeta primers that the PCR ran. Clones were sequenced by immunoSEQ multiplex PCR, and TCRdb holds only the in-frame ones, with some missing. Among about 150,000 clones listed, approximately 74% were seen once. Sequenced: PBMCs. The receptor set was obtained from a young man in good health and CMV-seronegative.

The CDR3 loop is CASSRGTGKGGYTF. The CDR3 DNA sequence: TGTGCCAGCTCACGAGGGACAGGTAAAGGTGGCTACACCTTC. This chain uses TRBV18 with TRBJ1-2; 8 nucleotides agree with TRBD1. The germline CDR1 and CDR2 sequences are KGHSH and LQKENI. CDR3 length: 14 amino acids. V trimming: 4 bases; J trimming: 7 bases; junction bases outside the gene matches: 8. The full variable domain, rest sourced from reference TRBV18 and TRBJ1-2, is NAGVMQNPRHLVRRRGQEARLRCSPMKGHSHVYWYRQLPEEGLKFMVYLQKENIIDESGMPKERFSAEFPKEGPSILRIQQVVRGDSAAYFCASSRGTGKGGYTFGSGTRLTVV.

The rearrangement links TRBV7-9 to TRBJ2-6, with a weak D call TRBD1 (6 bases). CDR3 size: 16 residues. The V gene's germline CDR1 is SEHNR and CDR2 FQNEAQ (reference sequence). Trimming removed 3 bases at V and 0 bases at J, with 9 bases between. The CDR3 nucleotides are TGTGCCAGCAGCTTGGACAGAACCTCTGGGGCCAACGTCCTGACTTTC. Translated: CASSLDRTSGANVLTF.

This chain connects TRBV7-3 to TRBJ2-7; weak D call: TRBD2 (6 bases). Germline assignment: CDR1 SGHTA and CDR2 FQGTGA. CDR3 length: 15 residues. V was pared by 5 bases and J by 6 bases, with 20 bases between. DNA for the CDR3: TGTGCCAGCAGCCCATGGGCCGGGAGACGGAGCGAGCAGTACTTC. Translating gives CASSPWAGRRSEQYF.

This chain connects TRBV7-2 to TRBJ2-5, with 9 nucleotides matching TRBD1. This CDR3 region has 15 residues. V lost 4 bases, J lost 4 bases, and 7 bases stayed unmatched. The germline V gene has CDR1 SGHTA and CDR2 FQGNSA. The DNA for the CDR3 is TGTGCCAGCAGCTCGACAGGGGGTTCGGCAGAGACCCAGTACTTC. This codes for CASSSTGGSAETQYF.

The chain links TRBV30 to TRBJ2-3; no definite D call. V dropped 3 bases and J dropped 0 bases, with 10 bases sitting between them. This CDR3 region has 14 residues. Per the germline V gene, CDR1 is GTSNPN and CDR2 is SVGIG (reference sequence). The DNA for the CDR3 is TGTGCCTGGAGAGGTGACAAGAGCACAGATACGCAGTATTTT. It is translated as CAWRGDKSTDTQYF.

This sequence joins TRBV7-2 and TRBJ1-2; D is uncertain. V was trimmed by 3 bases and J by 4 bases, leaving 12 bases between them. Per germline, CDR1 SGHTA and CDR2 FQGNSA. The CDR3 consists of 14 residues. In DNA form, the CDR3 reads TGTGCCAGCAGCTTTAATCTGGGAGTCTATGGCTACACCTTC. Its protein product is CASSFNLGVYGYTF.

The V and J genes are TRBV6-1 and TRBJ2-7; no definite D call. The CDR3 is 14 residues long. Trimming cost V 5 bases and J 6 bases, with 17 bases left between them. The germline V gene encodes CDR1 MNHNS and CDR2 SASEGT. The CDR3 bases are TGTGCCAGCAGTTATGGTCCGGTGGAGTTCGAGCAGTACTTC. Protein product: CASSYGPVEFEQYF.

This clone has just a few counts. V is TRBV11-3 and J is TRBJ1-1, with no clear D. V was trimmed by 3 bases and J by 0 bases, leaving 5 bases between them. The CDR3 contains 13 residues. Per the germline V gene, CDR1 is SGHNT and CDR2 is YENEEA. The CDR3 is CASSLRVNTEAFF. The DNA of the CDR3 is TGTGCCAGCAGCTTGAGAGTGAACACTGAAGCTTTCTTT.